This T cell receptor (beta chain) was found in a study of blood T cell repertoires in COVID-19 (TCRdb year 2020). Background for the entire study: Samples covering the acute and convalescent phases of COVID-19 were provided by collaborators in the United States, Italy and Spain. The prospective study material was composed of cDNA or gDNA derived from T cells, B-cell-depleted T cells, or PBMCs. The dataset comprised deeply sampled blood TCRbeta repertoires from subjects exposed to, actively infected with, or recovered from COVID-19. The repertoires were released in a freely available public database meant as a resource for research on the immune response to SARS-CoV-2. Samples came from the ongoing ImmuneRACE study (first 160 participants) plus 1,254 subjects from 6 global collaborators. The sample metadata nearly always contained a de-identified subject ID, COVID-19 status, age in years and sex. Where available, HLA class I and class II types were taken from metadata supplied by the sample provider and were not determined by assay-based typing.

Study-wide conclusions, independent of this receptor: The amount of clinical and demographic metadata varied by source and participant and was provided uncurated.

TCRbeta CDR3 regions were amplified from genomic DNA using the immunoSEQ Assay, a bias-controlled multiplex PCR. Per the authors' processing: The number of nucleated cells in each sample was estimated from the amplification of reference gene primers within the assay. To quantify the absolute abundance of each unique TCRbeta CDR3 rearrangement, sequence reads were collapsed and filtered. Productive Simpson clonality was computed per sample as the square root of Simpson's diversity index over productive rearrangements. Entries here come from immuneACCESS through TCRdb and include only in-frame sequences with V and J called. Some clones fail to appear in such tables; in the studies checked, an unresolved V gene covers under half of the shortfall, and the cause of the remainder is unknown. V and J calls and clone size follow that table, whereas D and trimming were derived from the DNA. For this sample there are about 26,000 clones; about 94% appear just once. Of the sample, 4% to 5% is held by the ten largest clones.

Concerning this clone itself: Its antigen is currently not known. No much larger clonotype is one base removed from it; base qualities were not supplied.

The collaborating institutions used their own protocols to collect whole blood in K2EDTA tubes. Collaborator samples were shipped for TCRbeta analysis as frozen whole blood, isolated PBMCs, or DNA extracted from either sample type. Reading from cysteine to phenylalanine, the CDR3 counts 16 amino acids. Kept here is only the CDR3 DNA, which spans 48 bases and is read in frame from base 1. Based on the germline V gene, the CDR1 and CDR2 sequences are KGHDR and SFDVKD. V and J are truncated by 1 base and 1 base respectively, leaving an intervening sequence of 11 bases. The sequencing sample was made of peripheral blood. The chain joins TRBV24-1 to TRBJ2-3, and the D gene may be TRBD2, 5 bases matching. The source of this sequence is a human donor with active COVID-19. The donor label of this sample is uncertain. The DNA sequence follows: TGTGCCACCAGTGATTTCGGGCTAGCAGGCACAGATACGCAGTATTTT. Its protein is CATSDFGLAGTDTQYF.